The clone carrying this T cell receptor beta chain was seen repeatedly, ten times or more. Germline and junction disagree at one end, which may indicate a read error. The sample carries other DNA sequences with the same CDR3. These data originate in a study of cytomegalovirus exposure and HLA in healthy donors. It was with 60 Vbeta and 13 Jbeta primers that the PCR ran. Measured with immunoSEQ multiplex PCR; TCRdb has only the in-frame clones, and not every one. The profile shows about 73,000 clones, 75% of them singletons. CDR3 length equals 15 residues. In germline, CDR1 is SEHNR, CDR2 FQNEAQ (reference sequence).

The sample was PBMCs. This sequence originates from a man in his 70s in good health and CMV-seronegative. V gene TRBV7-9 combines with J gene TRBJ1-2; a weak D match, TRBD1 (5 bases). In DNA form, the CDR3 reads TGCGCCAGCAGCCGGGACTTTCGAATCACCTATGGCTACACCTTC. Translation: CASSRDFRITYGYTF. Full variable domain (remainder filled in from reference TRBV7-9 and TRBJ1-2): DTGVSQNPRHKITKRGQNVTFRCDPISEHNRLYWYRQTLGQGPEFLTYFQNEAQLEKSRLLSDRFSAERPKGSFSTLEIQRTEQGDSAMYLCASSRDFRITYGYTFGSGTRLTVV.